One sample yielded the 9 T cell receptor beta chains listed below, sequenced in a study of blood T cell repertoires in COVID-19. The repertoire was sequenced with immunoSEQ multiplex PCR; TCRdb's copy has only in-frame clones and lacks some. The sample records about 150,000 clones, approximately 73% being singletons. Sample: peripheral blood. These receptors all stem from a man in his sixties with acute or convalescent COVID-19.

V gene TRBV7-8 combines with J gene TRBJ2-7, with 7 bases aligning to TRBD1. The CDR3 has 14 residues. Germline V CDR1 and CDR2: SGHVS, FQNEAQ. Unmatched junction bases numbered 5, after V lost 1 base and J lost 5 bases. The CDR3 reads CASSLGQGEHEQYF. For the CDR3, the DNA is TGTGCCAGCAGCTTAGGACAGGGTGAGCACGAGCAGTACTTC.

This rearrangement joins TRBV7-7 to TRBJ2-5, with TRBD1 identical over 7 bases. Germline V gene sequence: CDR1 SSHAT, CDR2 FNYEAQ (reference sequence). The V gene end was trimmed by 1 base and the J gene end by 5 bases; junction bases not matched to a gene: 7. CDR3 length equals 15 residues. CDR3 region: CASSLGLRGQETQYF. In nucleotides, the CDR3 is TGTGCCAGCAGCTTAGGGTTAAGGGGGCAGGAGACCCAGTACTTC.

The chain joins TRBV6-5 to TRBJ1-2; D is ambiguous. Germline V gene lookup returns CDR1 MNHEY and CDR2 SVGAGI. With 8 bases removed from V and 7 bases from J, the gap between germline ends came to 11 bases. This CDR3 contains 11 residues. Here the CDR3 DNA reads TGTGCCAGCGCCACCGGAGGTGGCTACACCTTC. Protein product: CASATGGGYTF.

The gene calls are TRBV11-1 and TRBJ2-3; 7 nucleotides match TRBD1. Germline trimming cut 4 bases from V and 0 bases from J; bases unmatched to any gene: 7. The CDR3 contains 16 residues. The germline V gene encodes CDR1 SGHAT and CDR2 FQDESV (reference sequence). The CDR3 region is CASSSGQLRSTDTQYF. The CDR3 nucleotides read TGTGCCAGCAGCTCGGGACAGCTACGGAGCACAGATACGCAGTATTTT.

This chain connects TRBV11-3 to TRBJ2-7; TRBD2 agrees at 7 bases. After removal of 4 bases from V and 2 bases from J, the junction contained 8 bases not matched to a gene. Germline CDR1 reads SGHNT; CDR2 reads YENEEA. This CDR3 region has 15 residues. CDR3 sequence (DNA): TGTGCCAGCAGCTCCACCGGAGCGGGGACCTACGAGCAGTACTTC. It codes for CASSSTGAGTYEQYF.

This rearrangement joins TRBV6-6 to TRBJ2-1; 13 bases line up with TRBD2. Trimming cost V 5 bases and J 0 bases; bases outside gene matches: 1. Germline CDR1 is MNHNY and CDR2 is SVGAGI (reference sequence). The CDR3 spans 16 residues. The DNA for the CDR3 is TGTGCCAGCAGTACTAGCGGGAGGGGCTCCTACAATGAGCAGTTCTTC. It specifies CASSTSGRGSYNEQFF.

V gene TRBV11-2 combines with J gene TRBJ2-2; tentative D call: TRBD2 (5 bases). V lost 5 bases, J lost 5 bases, and 15 bases lay in between. The CDR3 sequence is 15 residues long. CDR1 SGHAT and CDR2 FQNNGV come from the germline V gene. The CDR3, as DNA: TGTGCCAGCAGCCCATTCCGCAGCGGAACCGGGGAGCTGTTTTTT. Translating it yields CASSPFRSGTGELFF.

The genes are TRBV28 and TRBJ2-7; no clear D. CDR1 and CDR2 (germline): MDHEN, SYDVKM. With 6 bases removed from V and 0 bases from J, the gap between germline ends came to 6 bases. The length of the CDR3 is 12 residues. CDR3 nucleotides: TGTGCCAGCAGCTCCTCCTCCTACGAGCAGTACTTC. Protein: CASSSSSYEQYF.

V and J are TRBV3-1 (or the pseudogene TRBV3-2) and TRBJ2-7, with TRBD1 matching over 10 bases. Germline assignment: CDR1 LGHDT and CDR2 YNNKEL (reference sequence). Losses at the gene ends were 5 bases for V and 3 bases for J; bases not matched to a gene: 7. The CDR3 totals 15 residues. Written as DNA, the CDR3 is TGTGCCAGCAGCAGTCGGAGGACAGGGGGCTACGAGCAGTACTTC. The encoded protein is CASSSRRTGGYEQYF.